The 10 T cell receptor beta chains below come from one sample, sequenced in a study of blood T cells in healthy people across ages. It was with a sample-barcoded 5' primer and a J-beta primer mix that a second PCR of about 6 to 11 cycles was run. TCRdb re-called the 5' RACE reads with MiXCR, one entry per CDR3 protein. Seen here are roughly 1.4 million distinct CDR3 sequences, 55% to 75% observed once, and the top ten hold 6.5% to 8.5%. Sample: blood. These receptors all stem from a man aged 18 to 35 in good health.

This CDR3 reads CASSTAGTIYEQYF. CDR3 nucleotide sequence: TGTGCCAGCAGTACAGCCGGGACCATCTACGAGCAGTACTTC. J is TRBJ2-7 and V is TRBV5-6, with D perhaps being TRBD1 or TRBD2 (5 bases each). This CDR3 spans 14 amino acids. Trimming cost V 5 bases and J 3 bases, with 15 bases left between them. Germline V gene sequence: CDR1 SGHDT, CDR2 YYEEEE.

V is TRBV20-1 and J is TRBJ2-1; 11 bases fit TRBD2. Per the germline V gene, CDR1 is DFQATT and CDR2 is SNEGSKA (reference sequence). V was pared by 4 bases and J by 13 bases, with 9 bases of the junction left unmatched. The CDR3 runs 13 residues. The DNA of the CDR3 is TGCAGTGCTACCGGACTAGCGGGCCCAACTCAGTTCTTC. The encoded protein is CSATGLAGPTQFF.

The chain has TRBV29-1 and TRBJ1-2; no clear D gene. Looked up from germline, CDR1 is SQVTM and CDR2 is ANQGSEA. CDR3 length equals 10 residues. Between the trimmed V and J ends, which lost 7 bases and 5 bases, there was a span of 8 bases. CDR3 residues: CSGLGYGYTF. The CDR3, as DNA: TGCAGCGGGTTGGGGTATGGCTACACCTTC. Together with reference TRBV29-1 and TRBJ1-2, the CDR3 gives the full variable domain: SAVISQKPSRDICQRGTSLTIQCQVDSQVTMMFWYRQQPGQSLTLIATANQGSEATYESGFVIDKFPISRPNLTFSTLTVSNMSPEDSSIYLCSGLGYGYTFGSGTRLTVV.

The chain is built from TRBV13 and TRBJ2-4; D call uncertain. This CDR3 spans 16 amino acids. Germline loops: CDR1 PRHDT, CDR2 FYEKMQ (reference sequence). V lost 4 bases and J 0 bases, leaving 13 bases between the germline ends. The CDR3 sequence is CASSYFAPRAKNIQYF. The CDR3 DNA follows: TGTGCCAGCAGCTACTTTGCCCCGCGAGCCAAAAACATTCAGTACTTC.

The chain uses TRBV10-3 and TRBJ2-7, with 9 positions matching TRBD2. The CDR3 is 16 residues long. The ends lost 2 bases at V and 3 bases at J; junction bases unmatched: 8. CDR1 is ENHRY and CDR2 is SYGVKD in the germline V gene. Written as DNA, the CDR3 is TGTGCCATCAGTGAGCCCCGGGCGGGAGGGCTCTACGAGCAGTACTTC. Translating it yields CAISEPRAGGLYEQYF.

The chain has TRBV7-9 and TRBJ2-5, with D possibly TRBD2 on 6 matching bases. The CDR3 has 15 residues. Between the trimmed V and J ends, which lost 1 base and 3 bases, there was a span of 12 bases. Germline CDR1 SEHNR, CDR2 FQNEAQ (reference sequence). CDR3 residues: CASSLGPSDKETQYF. CDR3 nucleotide sequence: TGTGCCAGCAGCTTAGGTCCTAGCGATAAAGAGACCCAGTACTTC.

V is TRBV14 and J is TRBJ2-7; 7 bases fit TRBD1. There are 14 residues in the CDR3. Germline V lookup: CDR1 SGHDN, CDR2 FVKESK. The V segment lost 3 bases and the J segment 9 bases; nucleotides outside the gene matches: 11. CDR3 sequence (DNA): TGTGCCAGCAGCCAGGGGACAGCATCTAGTGGGCAGTACTTC. Translated, it gives CASSQGTASSGQYF.

This clonotype occurred a few times. The genes are TRBV29-1 and TRBJ1-5, with TRBD1 matching over 7 bases. After removal of 6 bases from V and 7 bases from J, the junction contained 9 bases not matched to a gene. This CDR3 has 13 residues. CDR1 is SQVTM and CDR2 is ANQGSEA in the germline V gene. The CDR3 loop reads CSVGDRAGQPQHF. CDR3 nucleotide sequence: TGCAGCGTGGGAGACAGGGCTGGACAGCCCCAGCATTTT.

The table lists this clonotype with a few counts. The chain combines TRBV5-5 with TRBJ2-5; 7 positions match TRBD2. The CDR3 runs to 14 residues. From germline, CDR1 is SGHKS and CDR2 YYEKEE (reference sequence). The V segment lost 0 bases and the J segment 7 bases; nucleotides outside the gene matches: 6. The CDR3 nucleotides read TGTGCCAGCAGCTTGGGGAGGCAGCGGGGGACCCAGTACTTC. It translates to CASSLGRQRGTQYF.

The rearrangement joins TRBV2 to TRBJ2-3; 8 bases fit TRBD2. The germline V gene encodes CDR1 SNHLY and CDR2 FYNNEI. There are 15 residues in the CDR3. The V segment lost 6 bases and the J segment 3 bases; nucleotides outside the gene matches: 8. CDR3 sequence (DNA): TGTGCCAGCAGCGATAGCGGGGCTGGTACAGATACGCAGTATTTT. This encodes CASSDSGAGTDTQYF.